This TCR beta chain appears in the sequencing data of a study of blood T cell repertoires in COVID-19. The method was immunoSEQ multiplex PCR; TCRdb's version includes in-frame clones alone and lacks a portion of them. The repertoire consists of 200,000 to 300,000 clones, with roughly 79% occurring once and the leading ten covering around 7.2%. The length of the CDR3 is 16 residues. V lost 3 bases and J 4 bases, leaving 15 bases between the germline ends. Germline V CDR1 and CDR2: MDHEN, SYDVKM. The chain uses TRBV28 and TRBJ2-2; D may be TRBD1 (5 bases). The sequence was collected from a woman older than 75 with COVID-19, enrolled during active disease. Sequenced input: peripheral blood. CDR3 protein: CASSFPSLGATGELFF. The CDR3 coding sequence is TGTGCCAGCAGTTTTCCCTCTCTAGGGGCCACCGGGGAGCTGTTTTTT.